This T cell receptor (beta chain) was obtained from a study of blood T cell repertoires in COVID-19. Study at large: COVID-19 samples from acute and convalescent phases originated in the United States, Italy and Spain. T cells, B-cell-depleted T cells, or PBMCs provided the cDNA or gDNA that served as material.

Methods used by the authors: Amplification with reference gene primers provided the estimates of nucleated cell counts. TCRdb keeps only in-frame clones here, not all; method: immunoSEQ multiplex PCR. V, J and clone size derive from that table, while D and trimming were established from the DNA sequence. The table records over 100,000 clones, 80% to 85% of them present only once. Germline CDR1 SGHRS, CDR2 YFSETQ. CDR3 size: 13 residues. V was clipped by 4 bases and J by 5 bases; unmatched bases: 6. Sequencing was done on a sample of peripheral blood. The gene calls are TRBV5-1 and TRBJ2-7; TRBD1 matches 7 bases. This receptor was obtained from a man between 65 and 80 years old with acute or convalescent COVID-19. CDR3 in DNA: TGCGCCAGCAGCCTCGCAGGGGGAAACGAGCAGTACTTC. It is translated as CASSLAGGNEQYF. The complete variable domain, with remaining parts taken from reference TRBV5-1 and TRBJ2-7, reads KAGVTQTPRYLIKTRGQQVTLSCSPISGHRSVSWYQQTPGQGLQFLFEYFSETQRNKGNFPGRFSGRQFSNSRSEMNVSTLELGDSALYLCASSLAGGNEQYFGPGTRLTVT.